This T cell receptor beta chain was documented in a study of human T cells and chemical hapten exposure. Study details: Per-sample TCR yield variability stemmed mainly from small pooled library volume differences.

Authors' processing steps: Samples held a median of around 100,000 TCRs, range roughly 20,000–750,000. TCRdb itself ran the RACE reads through MiXCR, one entry per CDR3 protein. TCRdb, rather than the study authors, made the V and J calls. This table has roughly 120,000 distinct CDR3 sequences, roughly 13% appearing once. As for time point: patch test 1, 2 weeks after DPC sensitization. Treatment specified: therapeutic diphenylcyclopropenone sensitization with weekly scalp DPC. Sample donors consisted of patients with alopecia, aged 18 to 70 years, who were suitable for DPC. V gave up 1 base and J gave up 5 bases, with 14 bases separating them. Per the germline V gene, CDR1 is SGHVS and CDR2 is FNYEAQ. CDR3 length: 15 residues.

This clonotype was sampled from a man younger than 30 with alopecia areata. Some clones in this sample may be carry-over from other donors' samples. Sequencing was performed on whole blood, taken in connection with sensitization to the hapten diphenylcyclopropenone (DPC). The chain uses TRBV7-6 and TRBJ2-5, with a tentative D call TRBD2 (6 bases). CDR3 region: CASSLGFGGTETQYF. The CDR3 DNA reads as TGTGCCAGCAGCTTAGGGTTCGGGGGTACCGAGACCCAGTACTTC. The full variable domain, its missing parts supplied by reference TRBV7-6 and TRBJ2-5, is GAGVSQSPRYKVTKRGQDVALRCDPISGHVSLYWYRQALGQGPEFLTYFNYEAQQDKSGLPNDRFSAERPEGSISTLTIQRTEQRDSAMYRCASSLGFGGTETQYFGPGTRLLVL.